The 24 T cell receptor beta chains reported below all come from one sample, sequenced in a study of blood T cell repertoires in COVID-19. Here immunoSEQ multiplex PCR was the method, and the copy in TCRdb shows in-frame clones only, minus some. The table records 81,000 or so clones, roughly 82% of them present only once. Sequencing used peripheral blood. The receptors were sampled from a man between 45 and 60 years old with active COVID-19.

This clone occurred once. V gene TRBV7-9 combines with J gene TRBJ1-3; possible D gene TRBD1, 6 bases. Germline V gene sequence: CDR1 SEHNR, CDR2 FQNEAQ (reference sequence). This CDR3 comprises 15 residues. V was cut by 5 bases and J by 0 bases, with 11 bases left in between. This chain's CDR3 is CASSGGIISGNTIYF. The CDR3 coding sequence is TGTGCCAGCAGCGGGGGCATTATCTCTGGAAACACCATATATTTT.

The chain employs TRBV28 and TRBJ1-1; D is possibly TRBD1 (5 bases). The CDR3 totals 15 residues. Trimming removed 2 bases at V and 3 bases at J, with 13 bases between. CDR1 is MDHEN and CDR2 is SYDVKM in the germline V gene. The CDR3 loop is CASSLGRGGDTEAFF. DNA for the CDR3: TGTGCCAGCAGTTTAGGTAGGGGTGGAGACACTGAAGCTTTCTTT.

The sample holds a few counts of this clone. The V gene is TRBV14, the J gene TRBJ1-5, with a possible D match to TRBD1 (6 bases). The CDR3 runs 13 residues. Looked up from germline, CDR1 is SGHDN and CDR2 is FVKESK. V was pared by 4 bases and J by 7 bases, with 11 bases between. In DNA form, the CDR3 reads TGTGCCAGCAGCCTAAACAGGGCCCAGCCCCAGCATTTT. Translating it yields CASSLNRAQPQHF.

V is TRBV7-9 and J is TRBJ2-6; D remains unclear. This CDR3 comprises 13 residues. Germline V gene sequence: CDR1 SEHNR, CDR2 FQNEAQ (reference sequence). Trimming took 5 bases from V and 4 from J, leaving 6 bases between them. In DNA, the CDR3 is TGTGCCAGCAGCCAGACAGGGGCCAACGTCCTGACTTTC. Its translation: CASSQTGANVLTF.

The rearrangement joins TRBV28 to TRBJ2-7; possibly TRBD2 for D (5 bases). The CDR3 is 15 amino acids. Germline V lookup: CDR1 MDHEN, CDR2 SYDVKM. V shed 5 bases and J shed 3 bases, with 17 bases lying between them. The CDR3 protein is CASSPLLSRDYEQYF. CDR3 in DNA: TGTGCCAGCAGTCCCCTTTTAAGCCGGGACTACGAGCAGTACTTC.

CDR3 DNA: TGCAGTGCCCGACAACAGGTGGGCTACACCTTC. Amino acids: CSARQQVGYTF. The chain has TRBV20-1 and TRBJ1-2, with a tentative D call TRBD1 (5 bases). CDR1 is DFQATT and CDR2 is SNEGSKA in the germline V gene (reference sequence). Deletions cut 6 bases from V and 8 bases from J, with 13 bases between. This CDR3 comprises 11 residues.

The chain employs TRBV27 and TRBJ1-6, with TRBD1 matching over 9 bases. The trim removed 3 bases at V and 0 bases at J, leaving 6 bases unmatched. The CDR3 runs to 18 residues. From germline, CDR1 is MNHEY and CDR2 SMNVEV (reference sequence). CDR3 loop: CASSFDRGSGSYNSPLHF. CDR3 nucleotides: TGTGCCAGCAGTTTCGACAGGGGGTCAGGCTCCTATAATTCACCCCTCCACTTT.

CDR3 sequence reads: CASSIDSLNQPQHF. The CDR3 DNA follows: TGTGCCAGTAGTATCGACAGCCTCAATCAGCCCCAGCATTTT. V usage is TRBV19 and J usage is TRBJ1-5, with a tentative D call TRBD1 (5 bases). CDR3 length: 14 amino acids. Trimming pared 3 bases from V and 3 bases from J, leaving 9 bases between. Germline V lookup: CDR1 LNHDA, CDR2 SQIVND (reference sequence).

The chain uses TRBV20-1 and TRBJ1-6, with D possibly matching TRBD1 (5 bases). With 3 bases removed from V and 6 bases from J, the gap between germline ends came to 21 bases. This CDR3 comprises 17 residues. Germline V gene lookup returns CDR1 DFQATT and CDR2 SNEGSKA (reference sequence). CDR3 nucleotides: TGCAGTGCTAGTCCCGCCAAAGGGCCAGGGCCTAATTCACCCCTCCACTTT. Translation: CSASPAKGPGPNSPLHF.

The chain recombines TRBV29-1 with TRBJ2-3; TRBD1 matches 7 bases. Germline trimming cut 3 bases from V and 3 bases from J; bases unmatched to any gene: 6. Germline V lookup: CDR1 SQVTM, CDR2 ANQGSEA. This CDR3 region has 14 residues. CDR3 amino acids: CSVDWTGSTDTQYF. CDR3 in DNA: TGCAGCGTTGACTGGACAGGATCTACAGATACGCAGTATTTT.

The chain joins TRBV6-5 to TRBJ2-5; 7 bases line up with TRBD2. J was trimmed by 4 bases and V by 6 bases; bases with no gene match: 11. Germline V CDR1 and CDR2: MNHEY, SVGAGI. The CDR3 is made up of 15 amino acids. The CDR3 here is CASRSSAGYGETQYF. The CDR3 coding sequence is TGTGCCAGCAGGTCGTCAGCGGGGTACGGAGAGACCCAGTACTTC.

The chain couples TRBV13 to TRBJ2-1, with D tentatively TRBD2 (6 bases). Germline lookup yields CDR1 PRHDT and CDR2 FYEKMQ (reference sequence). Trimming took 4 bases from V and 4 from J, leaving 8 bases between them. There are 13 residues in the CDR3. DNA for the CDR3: TGTGCCAGCAGCTATGGGGGGTACAATGAGCAGTTCTTC. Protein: CASSYGGYNEQFF. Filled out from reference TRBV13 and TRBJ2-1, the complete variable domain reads AAGVIQSPRHLIKEKRETATLKCYPIPRHDTVYWYQQGPGQDPQFLISFYEKMQSDKGSIPDRFSAQQFSDYHSELNMSSLELGDSALYFCASSYGGYNEQFFGPGTRLTVL.

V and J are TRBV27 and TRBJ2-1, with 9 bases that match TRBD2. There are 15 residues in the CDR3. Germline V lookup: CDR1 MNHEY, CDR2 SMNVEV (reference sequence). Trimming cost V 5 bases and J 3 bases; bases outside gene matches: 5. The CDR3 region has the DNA TGTGCCAGCAGTCGCGGGGGGGGATTCTACAATGAGCAGTTCTTC. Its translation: CASSRGGGFYNEQFF.

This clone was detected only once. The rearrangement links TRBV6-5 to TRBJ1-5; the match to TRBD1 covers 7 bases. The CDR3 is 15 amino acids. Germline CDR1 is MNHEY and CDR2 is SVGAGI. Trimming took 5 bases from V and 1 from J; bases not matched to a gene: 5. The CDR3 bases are TGTGCCAGCAGTCGTACAGGGGTGAGCAATCAGCCCCAGCATTTT. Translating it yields CASSRTGVSNQPQHF.

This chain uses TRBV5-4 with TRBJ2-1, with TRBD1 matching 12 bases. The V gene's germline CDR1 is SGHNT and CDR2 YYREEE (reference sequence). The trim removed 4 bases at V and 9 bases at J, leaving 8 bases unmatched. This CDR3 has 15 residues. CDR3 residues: CASSRPGQGASEQFF. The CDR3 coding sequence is TGTGCCAGCAGCCGGCCGGGACAGGGGGCTAGTGAGCAGTTCTTC.

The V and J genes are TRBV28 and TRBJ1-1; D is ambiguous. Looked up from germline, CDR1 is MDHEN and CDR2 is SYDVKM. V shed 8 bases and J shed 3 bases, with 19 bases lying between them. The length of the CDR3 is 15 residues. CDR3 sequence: CASAQGGSADTEAFF. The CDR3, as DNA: TGTGCCAGCGCTCAAGGCGGGTCAGCGGACACTGAAGCTTTCTTT.

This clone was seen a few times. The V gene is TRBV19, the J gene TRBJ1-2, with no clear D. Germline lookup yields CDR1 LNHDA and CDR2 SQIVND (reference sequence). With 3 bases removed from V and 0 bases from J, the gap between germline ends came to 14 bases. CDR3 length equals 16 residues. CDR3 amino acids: CASSMAGKVANYGYTF. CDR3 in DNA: TGTGCCAGTAGTATGGCGGGGAAGGTAGCTAACTATGGCTACACCTTC.

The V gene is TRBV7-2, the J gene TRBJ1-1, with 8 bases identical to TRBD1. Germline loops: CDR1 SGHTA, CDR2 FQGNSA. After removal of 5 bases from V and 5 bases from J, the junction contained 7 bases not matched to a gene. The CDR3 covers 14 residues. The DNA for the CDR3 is TGTGCCAGCAGCCTTCGGACAGGGTCGACTGAAGCTTTCTTT. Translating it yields CASSLRTGSTEAFF.

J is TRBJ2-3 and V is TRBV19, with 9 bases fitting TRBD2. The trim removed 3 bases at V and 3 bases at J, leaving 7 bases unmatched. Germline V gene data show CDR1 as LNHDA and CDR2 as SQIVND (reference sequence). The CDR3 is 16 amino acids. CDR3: CASSISGGGATDTQYF. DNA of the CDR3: TGTGCCAGTAGTATCTCGGGCGGGGGGGCGACAGATACGCAGTATTTT.

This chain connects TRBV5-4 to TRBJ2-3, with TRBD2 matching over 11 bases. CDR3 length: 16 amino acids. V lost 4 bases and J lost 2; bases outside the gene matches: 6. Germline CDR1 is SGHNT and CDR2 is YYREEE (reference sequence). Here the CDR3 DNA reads TGTGCCAGCAGCCCGGGACTAGCGGCCTCCACAGATACGCAGTATTTT. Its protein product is CASSPGLAASTDTQYF.

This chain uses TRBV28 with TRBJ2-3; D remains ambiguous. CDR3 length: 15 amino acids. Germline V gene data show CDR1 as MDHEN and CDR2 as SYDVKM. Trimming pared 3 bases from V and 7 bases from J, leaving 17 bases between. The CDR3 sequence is CASSFPQEVWYTQYF. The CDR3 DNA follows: TGTGCCAGCAGTTTCCCGCAGGAAGTGTGGTATACGCAGTATTTT.

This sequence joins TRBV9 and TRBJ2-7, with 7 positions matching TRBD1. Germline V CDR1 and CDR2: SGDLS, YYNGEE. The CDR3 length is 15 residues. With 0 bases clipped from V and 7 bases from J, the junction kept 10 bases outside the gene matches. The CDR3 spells CASSVATGSPWEQYF. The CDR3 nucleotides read TGTGCCAGCAGCGTAGCGACAGGGTCCCCTTGGGAGCAGTACTTC. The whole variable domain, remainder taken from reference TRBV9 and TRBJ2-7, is DSGVTQTPKHLITATGQRVTLRCSPRSGDLSVYWYQQSLDQGLQFLIQYYNGEERAKGNILERFSAQQFPDLHSELNLSSLELGDSALYFCASSVATGSPWEQYFGPGTRLTVT.

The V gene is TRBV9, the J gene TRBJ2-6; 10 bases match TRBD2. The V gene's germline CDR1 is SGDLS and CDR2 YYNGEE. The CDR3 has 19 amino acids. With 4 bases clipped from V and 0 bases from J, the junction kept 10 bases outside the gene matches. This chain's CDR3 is CASSNVLAGPFSGANVLTF. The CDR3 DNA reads TGTGCCAGCAGCAATGTACTAGCGGGACCTTTCTCTGGGGCCAACGTCCTGACTTTC.

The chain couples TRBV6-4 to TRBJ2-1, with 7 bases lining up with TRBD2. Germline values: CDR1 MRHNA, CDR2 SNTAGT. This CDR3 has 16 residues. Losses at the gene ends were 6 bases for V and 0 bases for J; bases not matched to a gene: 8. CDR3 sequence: CASSPRAGSSYNEQFF. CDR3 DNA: TGTGCCAGCAGCCCCAGAGCGGGAAGCTCCTACAATGAGCAGTTCTTC.